These T cell receptor beta chains were read from a single sample in a study of CD8+CD57+ T cells in acquired aplastic anemia. Each CDR3 protein is one row after TCRdb ran MiXCR on the reads. The sample carries under 500,000 distinct CDR3 sequences, around 32% recorded once. Sequenced input: sorted CD4+, CD8+, or CD8+CD57+ T cells (not recorded which) from PBMCs. The source is a human donor with aplastic anemia. Both conserved end residues are part of each CDR3. The D gene is left open where the match is weak. Where a row states a size, it is once, few, many or the class of an expanded clone; other rows omit it.

v_gene: TRBV20-1; abundance: many; d_gene: -; j_gene: TRBJ1-3; CDR3aa: CSANSVTSGNTIYF; CDR3nt: TGCAGTGCTAATTCCGTTACCTCTGGAAACACCATATATTTT
v_gene: TRBV2; abundance: many; d_gene: -; j_gene: TRBJ1-6; CDR3aa: CASTREDIMTYNSPLHF; CDR3nt: TGTGCCAGCACCCGGGAGGATATCATGACCTATAATTCACCCCTCCACTTT
v_gene: TRBV7-3; abundance: -; d_gene: -; j_gene: TRBJ2-5; CDR3aa: CASSLDGRQRETQYF; CDR3nt: TGTGCCAGCAGCTTAGATGGGAGACAGAGGGAGACCCAGTACTTC
v_gene: TRBV28; abundance: -; d_gene: -; j_gene: TRBJ1-2; CDR3aa: CASSLVGLYYGYTF; CDR3nt: TGTGCCAGCAGTTTAGTCGGGCTTTACTATGGCTACACCTTC
v_gene: TRBV4-2; abundance: -; d_gene: TRBD2; j_gene: TRBJ2-7; CDR3aa: CASSQETSGATWSSYEQYF; CDR3nt: TGTGCCAGCAGCCAAGAGACTAGCGGAGCCACTTGGAGCTCCTACGAGCAGTACTTC
v_gene: TRBV5-4; abundance: -; d_gene: -; j_gene: TRBJ1-2; CDR3aa: CASSLVGQSSLNYGYTF; CDR3nt: TGTGCCAGCAGCTTGGTTGGACAAAGCTCCCTTAACTATGGCTACACCTTC
v_gene: TRBV11-3; abundance: few; d_gene: TRBD2; j_gene: TRBJ2-1; CDR3aa: CASSPSGRPNEQFF; CDR3nt: TGTGCCAGCAGCCCTAGCGGGAGGCCAAATGAGCAGTTCTTC
v_gene: TRBV5-6; abundance: -; d_gene: TRBD2; j_gene: TRBJ2-1; CDR3aa: CASSLYRPGGAYNEQFF; CDR3nt: TGTGCCAGCAGCTTGTATCGGCCTGGGGGGGCCTACAATGAGCAGTTCTTC
v_gene: TRBV5-4; abundance: -; d_gene: TRBD2; j_gene: TRBJ2-7; CDR3aa: CASSAGGGRYEQYF; CDR3nt: TGTGCCAGCAGCGCCGGCGGGGGGCGATACGAGCAGTACTTC
v_gene: TRBV6-5; abundance: many; d_gene: -; j_gene: TRBJ1-6; CDR3aa: CASSLGANSPLHF; CDR3nt: TGTGCCAGCAGTTTAGGGGCGAATTCACCCCTCCACTTT
v_gene: TRBV5-4; abundance: -; d_gene: TRBD1; j_gene: TRBJ2-5; CDR3aa: CASSLTGDAETQYF; CDR3nt: TGTGCCAGCAGCTTAACAGGGGACGCGGAGACCCAGTACTTC
v_gene: TRBV5-1; abundance: many; d_gene: -; j_gene: TRBJ1-2; CDR3aa: CASSSGSGSGYTF; CDR3nt: TGCGCCAGCAGCTCAGGATCAGGGAGTGGCTACACCTTC
v_gene: TRBV28; abundance: -; d_gene: -; j_gene: TRBJ2-1; CDR3aa: CASSLGTSIEQFF; CDR3nt: TGTGCCAGCAGTCTAGGGACTTCGATTGAGCAGTTCTTC
v_gene: TRBV3-1; abundance: -; d_gene: -; j_gene: TRBJ1-4; CDR3aa: CASSQPGQRGQLFF; CDR3nt: TGTGCCAGCAGCCAACCTGGACAACGGGGGCAACTGTTTTTT
v_gene: TRBV15; abundance: many; d_gene: -; j_gene: TRBJ2-3; CDR3aa: CATSRETSLSWDTQYF; CDR3nt: TGTGCCACCAGCAGGGAGACTAGTCTGTCATGGGATACGCAGTATTTT
v_gene: TRBV10-3; abundance: -; d_gene: TRBD1; j_gene: TRBJ2-2; CDR3aa: CATRVDRGSTGELFF; CDR3nt: TGTGCCACCCGGGTGGACAGGGGGTCGACCGGGGAGCTGTTTTTT
v_gene: TRBV7-2; abundance: -; d_gene: -; j_gene: TRBJ2-3; CDR3aa: CASSLGPGWDTQYF; CDR3nt: TGTGCCAGCAGCTTAGGTCCAGGGTGGGATACGCAGTATTTT
v_gene: TRBV7-8; abundance: many; d_gene: -; j_gene: TRBJ1-6; CDR3aa: CASSLGQADSPLHF; CDR3nt: TGTGCCAGCAGCTTAGGACAGGCCGATTCACCCCTCCACTTT